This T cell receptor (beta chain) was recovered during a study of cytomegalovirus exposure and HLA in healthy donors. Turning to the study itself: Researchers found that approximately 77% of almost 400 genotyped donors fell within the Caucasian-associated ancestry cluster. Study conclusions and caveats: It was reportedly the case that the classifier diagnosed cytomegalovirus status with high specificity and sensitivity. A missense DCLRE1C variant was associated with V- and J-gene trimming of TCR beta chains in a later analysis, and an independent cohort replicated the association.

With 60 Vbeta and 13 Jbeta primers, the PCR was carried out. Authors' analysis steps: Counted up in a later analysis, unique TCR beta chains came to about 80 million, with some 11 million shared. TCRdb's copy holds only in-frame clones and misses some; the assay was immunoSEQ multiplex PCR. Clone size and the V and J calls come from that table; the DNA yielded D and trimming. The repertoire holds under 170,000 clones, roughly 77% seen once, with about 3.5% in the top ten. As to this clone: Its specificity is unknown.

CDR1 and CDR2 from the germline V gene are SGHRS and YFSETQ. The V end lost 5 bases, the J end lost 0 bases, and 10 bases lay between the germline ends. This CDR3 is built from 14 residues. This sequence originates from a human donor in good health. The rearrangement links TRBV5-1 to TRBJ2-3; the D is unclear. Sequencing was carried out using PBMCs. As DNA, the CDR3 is TGCGCCAGCAGGGGCAGATATAGCACAGATACGCAGTATTTT. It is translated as CASRGRYSTDTQYF.